In this sample, the clone carrying this TCR beta chain turned up a few times. The antigen is undetermined. This entry is derived from a study of tumor-infiltrating lymphocytes in glioblastoma multiforme. V shed 5 bases, J shed 6 bases, and the junction held 9 bases outside the gene matches. The germline gives CDR1 SNHLY, CDR2 FYNNEI. The CDR3 covers 16 residues. General study results and limits: Functional subtype sorting of these T cells was not performed. Just one glioblastoma patient contributed to the TCR-mutation comparison. Unequal TCR RNA per T cell might skew measured clone sizes.

Three nested ARM-PCR rounds with V-beta and C-beta primers built TCRB libraries. No unique molecular identifiers were described for these TCRB libraries. MiXCR was run by TCRdb on the multiplex PCR reads, yielding one entry per CDR3 protein. The sample lists under 15,000 distinct CDR3 sequences, roughly 67% occurring once. The gene calls are TRBV2 and TRBJ2-1; 11 bases fit TRBD2. The specimen was brain tumor tissue. The clonotype originates from a male donor with glioblastoma. CDR3 sequence: CASSTLAGGLTNEQFF. CDR3 coding DNA: TGTGCCAGCAGTACCTTAGCGGGAGGGCTGACCAATGAGCAGTTCTTC.